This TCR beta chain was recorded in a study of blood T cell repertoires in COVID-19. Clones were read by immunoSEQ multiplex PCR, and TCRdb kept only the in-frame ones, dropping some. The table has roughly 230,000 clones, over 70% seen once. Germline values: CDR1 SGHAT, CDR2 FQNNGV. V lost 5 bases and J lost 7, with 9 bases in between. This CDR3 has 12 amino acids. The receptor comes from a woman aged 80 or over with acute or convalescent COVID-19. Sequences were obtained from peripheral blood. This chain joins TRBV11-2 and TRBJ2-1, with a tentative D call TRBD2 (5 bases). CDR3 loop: CASSLTRNEQFF. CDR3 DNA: TGTGCCAGCAGCCTCACTAGGAATGAGCAGTTCTTC.